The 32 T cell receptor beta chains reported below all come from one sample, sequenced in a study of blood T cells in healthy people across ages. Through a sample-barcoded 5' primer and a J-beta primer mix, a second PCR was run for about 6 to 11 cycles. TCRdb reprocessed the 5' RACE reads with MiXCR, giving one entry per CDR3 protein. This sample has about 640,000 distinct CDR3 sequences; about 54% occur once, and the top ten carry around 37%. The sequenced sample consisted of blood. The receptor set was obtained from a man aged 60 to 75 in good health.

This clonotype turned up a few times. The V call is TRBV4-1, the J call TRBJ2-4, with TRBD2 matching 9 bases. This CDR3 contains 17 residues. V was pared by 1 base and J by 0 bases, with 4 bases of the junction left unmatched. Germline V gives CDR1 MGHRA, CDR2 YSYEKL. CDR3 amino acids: CASSQGIAGVAKNIQYF. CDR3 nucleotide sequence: TGCGCCAGCAGCCAAGGAATAGCGGGGGTAGCCAAAAACATTCAGTACTTC.

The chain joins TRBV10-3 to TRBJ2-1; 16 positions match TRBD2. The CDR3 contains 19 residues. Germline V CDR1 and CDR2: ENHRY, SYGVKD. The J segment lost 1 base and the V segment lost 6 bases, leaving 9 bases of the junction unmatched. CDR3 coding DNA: TGTGCCATCAGAAGGGGGACTAGCGGGGGGGCCCCATCCTACAATGAGCAGTTCTTC. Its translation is CAIRRGTSGGAPSYNEQFF.

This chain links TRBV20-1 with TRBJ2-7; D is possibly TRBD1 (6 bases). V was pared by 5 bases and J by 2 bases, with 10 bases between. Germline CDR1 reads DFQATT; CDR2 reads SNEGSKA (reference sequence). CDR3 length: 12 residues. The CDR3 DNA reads TGCAGTGCTGCAGGGGATCCCTACGAGCAGTACTTC. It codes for CSAAGDPYEQYF.

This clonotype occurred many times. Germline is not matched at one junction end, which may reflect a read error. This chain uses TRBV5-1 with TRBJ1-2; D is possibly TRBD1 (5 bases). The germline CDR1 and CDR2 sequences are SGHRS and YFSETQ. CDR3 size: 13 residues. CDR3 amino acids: CASSLGTDYGYTF. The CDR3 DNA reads TGTGCCAGCAGCCTCGGGACCGACTATGGCTACACCTTC. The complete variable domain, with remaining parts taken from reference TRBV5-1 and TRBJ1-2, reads KAGVTQTPRYLIKTRGQQVTLSCSPISGHRSVSWYQQTPGQGLQFLFEYFSETQRNKGNFPGRFSGRQFSNSRSEMNVSTLELGDSALYLCASSLGTDYGYTFGSGTRLTVV.

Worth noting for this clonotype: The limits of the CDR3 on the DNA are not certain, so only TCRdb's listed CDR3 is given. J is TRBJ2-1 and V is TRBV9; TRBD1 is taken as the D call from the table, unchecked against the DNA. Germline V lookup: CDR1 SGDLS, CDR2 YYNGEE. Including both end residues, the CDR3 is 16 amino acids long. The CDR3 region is CASSGDVGGGSSVKFF.

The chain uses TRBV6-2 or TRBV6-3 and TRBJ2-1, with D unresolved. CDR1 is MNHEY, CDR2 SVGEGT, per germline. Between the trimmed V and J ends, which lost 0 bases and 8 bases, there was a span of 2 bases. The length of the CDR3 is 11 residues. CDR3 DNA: TGTGCCAGCAGTTACTCTCATGAGCAGTTCTTC. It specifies CASSYSHEQFF.

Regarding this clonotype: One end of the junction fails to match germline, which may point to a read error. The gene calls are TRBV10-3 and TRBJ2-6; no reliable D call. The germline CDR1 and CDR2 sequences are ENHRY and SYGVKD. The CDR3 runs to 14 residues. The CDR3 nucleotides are TGTGCCATCGGTGACAACTCTGGGGCCAACGTCCTGACTTTC. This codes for CAIGDNSGANVLTF.

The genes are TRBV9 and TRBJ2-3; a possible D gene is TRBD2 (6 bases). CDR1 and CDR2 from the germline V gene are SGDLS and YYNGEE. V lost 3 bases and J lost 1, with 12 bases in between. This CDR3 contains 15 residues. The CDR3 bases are TGTGCCAGCAGCGAGGGTGGGAGGCGCACAGATACGCAGTATTTT. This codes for CASSEGGRRTDTQYF.

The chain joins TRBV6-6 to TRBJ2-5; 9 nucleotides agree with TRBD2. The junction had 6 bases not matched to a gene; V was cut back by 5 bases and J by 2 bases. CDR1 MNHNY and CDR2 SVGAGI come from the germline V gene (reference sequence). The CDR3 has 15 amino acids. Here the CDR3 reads CASSASGGNQETQYF. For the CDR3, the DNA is TGTGCCAGCAGTGCGAGCGGGGGGAATCAAGAGACCCAGTACTTC.

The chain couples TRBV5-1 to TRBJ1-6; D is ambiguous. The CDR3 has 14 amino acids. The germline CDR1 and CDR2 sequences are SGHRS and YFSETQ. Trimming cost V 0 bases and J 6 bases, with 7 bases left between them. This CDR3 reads CASSLGALNSPLHF. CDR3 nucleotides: TGCGCCAGCAGCTTGGGGGCCCTTAATTCACCCCTCCACTTT.

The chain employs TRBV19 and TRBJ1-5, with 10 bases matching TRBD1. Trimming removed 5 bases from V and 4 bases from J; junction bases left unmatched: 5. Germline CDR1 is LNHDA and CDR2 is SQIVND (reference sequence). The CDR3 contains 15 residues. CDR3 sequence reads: CASSRGTGENQPQHF. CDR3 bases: TGTGCCAGTAGTCGCGGGACAGGGGAGAATCAGCCCCAGCATTTT.

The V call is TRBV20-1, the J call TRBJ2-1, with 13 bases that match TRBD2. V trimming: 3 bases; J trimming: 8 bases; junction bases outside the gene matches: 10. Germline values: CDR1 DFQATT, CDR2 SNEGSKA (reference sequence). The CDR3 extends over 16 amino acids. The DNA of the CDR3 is TGCAGTGCTAGTGACCCGGGACTAGCGGGGTGGGATGAGCAGTTCTTC. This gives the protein CSASDPGLAGWDEQFF.

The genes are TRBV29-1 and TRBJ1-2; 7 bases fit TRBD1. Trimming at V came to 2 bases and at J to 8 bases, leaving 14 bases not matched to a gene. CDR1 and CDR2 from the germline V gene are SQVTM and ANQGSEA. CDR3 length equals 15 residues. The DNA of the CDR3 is TGCAGCGTTGAAAGAGGGACAGCATTCAATATGGGCTACACCTTC. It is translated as CSVERGTAFNMGYTF.

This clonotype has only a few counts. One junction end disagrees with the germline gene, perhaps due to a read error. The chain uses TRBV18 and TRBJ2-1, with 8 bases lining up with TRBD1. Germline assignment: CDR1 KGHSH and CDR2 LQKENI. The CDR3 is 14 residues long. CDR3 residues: CASSPGTGNNEQFF. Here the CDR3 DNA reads TGCGCCAGCAGCCCAGGGACAGGAAACAATGAGCAGTTCTTC.

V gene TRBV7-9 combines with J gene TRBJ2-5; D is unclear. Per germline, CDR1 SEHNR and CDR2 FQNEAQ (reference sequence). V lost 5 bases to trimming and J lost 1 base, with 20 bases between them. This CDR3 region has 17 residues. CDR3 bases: TGTGCCAGCAGCCCCTTAGTGAGAGCGAACCTCCAAGAGACCCAGTACTTC. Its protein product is CASSPLVRANLQETQYF. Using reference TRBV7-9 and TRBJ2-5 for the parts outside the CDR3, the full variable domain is DTGVSQNPRHKITKRGQNVTFRCDPISEHNRLYWYRQTLGQGPEFLTYFQNEAQLEKSRLLSDRFSAERPKGSFSTLEIQRTEQGDSAMYLCASSPLVRANLQETQYFGPGTRLLVL.

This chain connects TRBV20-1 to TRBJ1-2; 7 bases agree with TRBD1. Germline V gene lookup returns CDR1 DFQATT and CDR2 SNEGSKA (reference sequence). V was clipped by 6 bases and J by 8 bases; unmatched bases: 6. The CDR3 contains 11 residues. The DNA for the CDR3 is TGCAGTGCAACAGGGGAAGGGGGCTACACCTTC. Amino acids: CSATGEGGYTF.

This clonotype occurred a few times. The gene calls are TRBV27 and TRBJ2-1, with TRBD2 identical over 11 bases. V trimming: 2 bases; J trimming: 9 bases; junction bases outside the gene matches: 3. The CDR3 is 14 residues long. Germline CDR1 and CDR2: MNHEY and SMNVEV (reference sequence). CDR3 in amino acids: CASSLKLAGGEQFF. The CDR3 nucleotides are TGTGCCAGCAGTTTAAAGCTAGCGGGGGGTGAGCAGTTCTTC.

The CDR3 sequence: CASSPGLVSYEQYF. The DNA of the CDR3 is TGTGCCAGCTCCCCGGGACTAGTCAGCTACGAGCAGTACTTC. The rearrangement uses TRBV9 and TRBJ2-7; 8 nucleotides match TRBD2. Germline V CDR1 and CDR2: SGDLS, YYNGEE. V lost 7 bases to trimming and J lost 3 bases; unmatched junction nucleotides: 9. The length of the CDR3 is 14 residues.

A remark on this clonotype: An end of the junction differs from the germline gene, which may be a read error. CDR3 bases: TGTGCCACCAGCAGAGTTGAACTAGCCTTATTCCTCAGCACAGATGCGCAGTATTTT. Encoded protein: CATSRVELALFLSTDAQYF. The rearrangement uses TRBV15 and TRBJ2-3, with D perhaps TRBD2 (6 bases). Germline V gene data show CDR1 as LNHNV and CDR2 as YYDKDF (reference sequence). The CDR3 consists of 19 residues.

The CDR3 nucleotides read TGTGCCAGCAGCGTGTGGGACAGCGCCTCTGGGGCCAACGTCCTGACTTTC. Translation gives CASSVWDSASGANVLTF. This chain connects TRBV9 to TRBJ2-6, with 7 bases that match TRBD1. In germline, CDR1 is SGDLS, CDR2 YYNGEE. V was pared by 2 bases and J by 0 bases, with 5 bases of the junction left unmatched. This CDR3 region has 17 residues.

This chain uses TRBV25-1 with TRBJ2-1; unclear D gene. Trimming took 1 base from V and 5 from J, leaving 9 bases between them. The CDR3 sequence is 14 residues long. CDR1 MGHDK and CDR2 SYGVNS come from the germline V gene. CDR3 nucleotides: TGTGCCAGCAGTGAATTCGGTCAGGACAATGAGCAGTTCTTC. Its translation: CASSEFGQDNEQFF.

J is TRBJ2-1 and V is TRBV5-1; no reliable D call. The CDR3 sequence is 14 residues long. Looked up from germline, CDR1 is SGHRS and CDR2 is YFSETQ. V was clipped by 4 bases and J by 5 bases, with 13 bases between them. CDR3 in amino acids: CASSPGPTDNEQFF. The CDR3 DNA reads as TGCGCCAGCAGCCCAGGCCCGACCGACAATGAGCAGTTCTTC.

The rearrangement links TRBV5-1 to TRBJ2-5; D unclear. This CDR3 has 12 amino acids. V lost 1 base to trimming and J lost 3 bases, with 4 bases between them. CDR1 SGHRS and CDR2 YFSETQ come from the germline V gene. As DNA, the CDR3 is TGCGCCAGCAGCTTGCCTGAAGAGACCCAGTACTTC. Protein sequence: CASSLPEETQYF.

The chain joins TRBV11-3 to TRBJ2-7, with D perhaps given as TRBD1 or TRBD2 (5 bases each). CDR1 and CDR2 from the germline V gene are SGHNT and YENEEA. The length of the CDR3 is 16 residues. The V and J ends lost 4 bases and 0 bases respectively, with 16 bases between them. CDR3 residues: CASSSSYGTASYEQYF. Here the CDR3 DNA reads TGTGCCAGCAGCTCAAGTTATGGGACGGCCTCCTACGAGCAGTACTTC.

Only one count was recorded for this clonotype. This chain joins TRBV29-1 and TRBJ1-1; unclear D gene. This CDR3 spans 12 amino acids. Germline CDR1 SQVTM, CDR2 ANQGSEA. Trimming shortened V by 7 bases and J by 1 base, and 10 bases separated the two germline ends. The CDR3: CSGRTGNTEAFF. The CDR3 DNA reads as TGCAGCGGACGGACGGGGAACACTGAAGCTTTCTTT.

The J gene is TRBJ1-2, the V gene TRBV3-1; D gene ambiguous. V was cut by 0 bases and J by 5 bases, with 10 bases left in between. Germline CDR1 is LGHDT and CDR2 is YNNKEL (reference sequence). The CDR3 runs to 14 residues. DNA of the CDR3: TGTGCCAGCAGCCAAGATATACGGGCGTATGGCTACACCTTC. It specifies CASSQDIRAYGYTF.

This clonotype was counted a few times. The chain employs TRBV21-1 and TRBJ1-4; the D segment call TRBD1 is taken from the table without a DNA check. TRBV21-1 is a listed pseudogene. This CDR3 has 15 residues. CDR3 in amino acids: CASTWGWRTNEKLFF. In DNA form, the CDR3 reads TGTGCCAGCACCTGGGGGTGGCGGACTAATGAAAAACTGTTTTTT.

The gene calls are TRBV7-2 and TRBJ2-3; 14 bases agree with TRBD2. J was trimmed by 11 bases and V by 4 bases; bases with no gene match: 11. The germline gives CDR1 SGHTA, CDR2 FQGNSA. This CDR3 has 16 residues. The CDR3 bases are TGTGCCAGCAGCTCGCGAGGACTAGCGGGGGGCACGGAGCAGTATTTT. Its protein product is CASSSRGLAGGTEQYF.

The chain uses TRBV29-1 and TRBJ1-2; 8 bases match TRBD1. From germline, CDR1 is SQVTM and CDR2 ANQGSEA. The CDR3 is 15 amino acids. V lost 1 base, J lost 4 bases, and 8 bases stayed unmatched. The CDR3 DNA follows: TGCAGCGTTGAAGCGGCGCAGGGGGCCGGCTATGGCTACACCTTC. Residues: CSVEAAQGAGYGYTF.

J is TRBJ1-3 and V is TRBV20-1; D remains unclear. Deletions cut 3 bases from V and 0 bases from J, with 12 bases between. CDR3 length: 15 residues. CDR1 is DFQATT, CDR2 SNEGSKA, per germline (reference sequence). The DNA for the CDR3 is TGCAGTGCTAGTTCGCTCCAAGGCTCTGGAAACACCATATATTTT. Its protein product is CSASSLQGSGNTIYF.

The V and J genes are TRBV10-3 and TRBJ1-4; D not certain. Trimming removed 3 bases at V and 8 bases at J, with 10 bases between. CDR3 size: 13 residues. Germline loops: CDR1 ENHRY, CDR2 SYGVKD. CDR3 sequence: CAISDGVGEKLFF. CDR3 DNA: TGTGCCATCAGTGATGGGGTAGGAGAAAAACTGTTTTTT.

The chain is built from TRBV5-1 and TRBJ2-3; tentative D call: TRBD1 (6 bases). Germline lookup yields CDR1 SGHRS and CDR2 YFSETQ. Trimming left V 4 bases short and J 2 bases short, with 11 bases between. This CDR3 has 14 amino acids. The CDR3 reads CASSGGQSTDTQYF. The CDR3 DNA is TGCGCCAGCAGCGGAGGACAGTCCACAGATACGCAGTATTTT.